This T cell receptor (beta chain) was found in a study of blood T cell repertoires in COVID-19. Study overall: Sites across the United States, Italy and Spain contributed samples from acute and convalescent COVID-19. The analysed material was cDNA or gDNA that came from T cells, B-cell-depleted T cells, or PBMCs.

Original processing notes: Amplification from reference gene primers served as the basis for estimated nucleated cell counts. The repertoire was sequenced with immunoSEQ multiplex PCR; TCRdb's copy has only in-frame clones and lacks some. The V and J calls and clone size come from that table; D and trimming were worked out from the DNA. The table records roughly 140,000 clones, roughly four fifths of them present only once. The source material was peripheral blood. The sequence derives from a human donor in a cohort sampled during active COVID-19.

CDR3 region: CASSLEGRGGETQYF. In DNA form, the CDR3 reads TGTGCCAGCAGCTTAGAAGGAAGGGGGGGGGAGACCCAGTACTTC. V is TRBV13 and J is TRBJ2-5; D might be TRBD2 (7 bases). Trimming took 1 base from V and 5 from J, leaving 14 bases between them. Germline V gene data show CDR1 as PRHDT and CDR2 as FYEKMQ (reference sequence). The CDR3 extends over 15 amino acids.